What follows are 13 T cell receptor beta chains derived from one specimen sequenced in a study of blood T cell repertoires in COVID-19. Assay: immunoSEQ multiplex PCR; the TCRdb copy retains only in-frame clones and omits some. The sample yields 44,000 or so clones, just under 70% seen once. Sample: peripheral blood. The receptors shown here come from a man older than 75 with acute or convalescent COVID-19.

The chain employs TRBV11-2 and TRBJ1-4; 9 nucleotides align to TRBD1. From germline, CDR1 is SGHAT and CDR2 FQNNGV. The CDR3 is 14 residues long. V gave up 3 bases and J gave up 5 bases; unmatched junction bases: 1. The CDR3 coding sequence is TGTGCCAGCAGCTTGGGGACAGGGAATGAAAAACTGTTTTTT. Its translation is CASSLGTGNEKLFF.

The gene calls are TRBV7-2 and TRBJ1-3; 7 positions agree with TRBD1. The ends lost 5 bases at V and 4 bases at J; junction bases unmatched: 8. CDR3 length equals 15 residues. Germline V CDR1 and CDR2: SGHTA, FQGNSA. This CDR3 reads CASSEAQGMGNTIYF. The CDR3 coding sequence is TGTGCCAGCAGCGAAGCACAGGGGATGGGAAACACCATATATTTT.

J is TRBJ2-3 and V is TRBV20-1; D is unclear. Trimming removed 3 bases at V and 2 bases at J, with 6 bases between. Germline CDR1 DFQATT, CDR2 SNEGSKA (reference sequence). The CDR3 totals 12 residues. CDR3 nucleotide sequence: TGCAGTGCTAGTACTGACACAGATACGCAGTATTTT. Amino acids: CSASTDTDTQYF.

Regarding this clone: Other DNA sequences within the sample encode an identical CDR3. This chain links TRBV9 with TRBJ1-2; 7 positions agree with TRBD1. V dropped 0 bases and J dropped 7; count of bases not matched to a gene: 3. CDR3 length: 13 amino acids. Per germline, CDR1 SGDLS and CDR2 YYNGEE. CDR3 in amino acids: CASSVAGGGGYTF. DNA for the CDR3: TGTGCCAGCAGCGTAGCAGGGGGAGGTGGCTACACCTTC. The entire variable domain, with the rest obtained from reference TRBV9 and TRBJ1-2, is as follows: DSGVTQTPKHLITATGQRVTLRCSPRSGDLSVYWYQQSLDQGLQFLIQYYNGEERAKGNILERFSAQQFPDLHSELNLSSLELGDSALYFCASSVAGGGGYTFGSGTRLTVV.

This clone has more than one count but fewer than ten. The chain carries TRBV20-1 and TRBJ2-3, with TRBD1 identical over 7 bases. V shed 3 bases and J 6 bases; nucleotides not matched to a gene: 0. In germline, CDR1 is DFQATT, CDR2 SNEGSKA (reference sequence). The CDR3 runs to 11 residues. In DNA, the CDR3 is TGCAGTGCTAGGGACAGGGATACGCAGTATTTT. This translates into CSARDRDTQYF.

The rearrangement uses TRBV7-2 and TRBJ2-1, with D hard to call. The V end was cut by 5 bases, the J end by 5 bases, with 13 bases between. Germline V CDR1 and CDR2: SGHTA, FQGNSA. The CDR3 has 14 residues. The CDR3 here is CASSPSPRNNEQFF. The CDR3 bases are TGTGCCAGCAGCCCTTCTCCTAGAAACAATGAGCAGTTCTTC.

The chain employs TRBV5-6 and TRBJ2-3; D uncertain. This CDR3 comprises 13 residues. Germline V gene data show CDR1 as SGHDT and CDR2 as YYEEEE. With 1 base removed from V and 1 base from J, the gap between germline ends came to 4 bases. The CDR3 bases are TGTGCCAGCAGCTTGTTAGGCACAGATACGCAGTATTTT. Protein product: CASSLLGTDTQYF.

The rearrangement links TRBV5-4 to TRBJ2-3; the match to TRBD1 covers 10 bases. The CDR3 length is 15 residues. Per germline, CDR1 SGHNT and CDR2 YYREEE (reference sequence). Germline trimming cut 4 bases from V and 4 bases from J; bases unmatched to any gene: 6. The chain's CDR3 is CASSPPGTGADTQYF. The CDR3 bases are TGTGCCAGCAGCCCCCCCGGGACAGGGGCAGATACGCAGTATTTT.

For the CDR3, the DNA is TGTGCCAGCAGTTCCCACAGGAATGAGCAGTTCTTC. Amino acids: CASSSHRNEQFF. V gene TRBV6-2 or TRBV6-3 combines with J gene TRBJ2-1; perhaps TRBD1 as D (5 bases). Germline loops: CDR1 MNHEY, CDR2 SVGEGT. V was trimmed by 4 bases and J by 7 bases, leaving 8 bases between them. This CDR3 comprises 12 residues.

In nucleotides, the CDR3 is TGTGCCAGCAGCGTAGGGAGGACAGACTATGGCTACACCTTC. Amino acid sequence: CASSVGRTDYGYTF. The chain links TRBV9 to TRBJ1-2, with D perhaps TRBD1 (6 bases). The length of the CDR3 is 14 residues. Germline CDR1 reads SGDLS; CDR2 reads YYNGEE. V lost 0 bases, J lost 3 bases, and 9 bases lay in between.

V is TRBV6-6 and J is TRBJ2-1; 8 nucleotides agree with TRBD2. The CDR3 contains 13 residues. In germline, CDR1 is MNHNY, CDR2 SVGAGI (reference sequence). V dropped 6 bases and J dropped 5; count of bases not matched to a gene: 3. The CDR3, as DNA: TGTGCCAGCAGCGAGCGGGGGAACAATGAGCAGTTCTTC. Encoded protein: CASSERGNNEQFF.

The genes are TRBV3-1 (or the pseudogene TRBV3-2) and TRBJ2-1, with 8 bases matching TRBD2. The CDR3 is made up of 17 amino acids. Germline V gives CDR1 LGHDT, CDR2 YNNKEL (reference sequence). J lost 5 bases, V lost 2 bases, and 11 bases had no gene match. CDR3 residues: CASSQRRGRPENNEQFF. In DNA, the CDR3 is TGTGCCAGCAGCCAACGGCGCGGGAGGCCGGAAAACAATGAGCAGTTCTTC.

A few counts support this clone. The chain joins TRBV7-7 to TRBJ2-5, with 8 bases that match TRBD2. CDR1 and CDR2 from the germline V gene are SSHAT and FNYEAQ (reference sequence). Trimming cost V 5 bases and J 1 base; bases outside gene matches: 9. The CDR3 runs to 16 residues. For the CDR3, the DNA is TGTGCCAGCAGCGCTGGGGGACTAGGGGCCCAAGAGACCCAGTACTTC. It is translated as CASSAGGLGAQETQYF.